This T cell receptor beta chain came from a study of T cell repertoires in cytomegalovirus infection. Study-level points and caveats: The cumulative frequency of public TCR beta families distinguished individuals who carried CMV together with the relevant HLA.

MiXCR, applied by TCRdb to the reads, yields one record per CDR3 protein. Seen here are fewer than 200,000 distinct CDR3 sequences, 8.5% to 10% observed once, and the top ten hold about 4.2%. This clonotype was counted at least ten times. Its antigen is unknown. Germline V lookup: CDR1 MNHNY, CDR2 SVGAGI (reference sequence). V lost 1 base and J 4 bases, leaving 6 bases between the germline ends. The CDR3 loop spans 13 amino acids. Sequenced: PBMCs. The chain couples TRBV6-6 to TRBJ2-3; D remains ambiguous. This TCR was recovered from a human donor in good health (CMV status not recorded). Some clones in this sample may be carry-over from other donors' samples. CDR3 sequence: CASSYFGSDTQYF. Here the CDR3 DNA reads TGTGCCAGCAGTTACTTCGGATCAGATACGCAGTATTTT.